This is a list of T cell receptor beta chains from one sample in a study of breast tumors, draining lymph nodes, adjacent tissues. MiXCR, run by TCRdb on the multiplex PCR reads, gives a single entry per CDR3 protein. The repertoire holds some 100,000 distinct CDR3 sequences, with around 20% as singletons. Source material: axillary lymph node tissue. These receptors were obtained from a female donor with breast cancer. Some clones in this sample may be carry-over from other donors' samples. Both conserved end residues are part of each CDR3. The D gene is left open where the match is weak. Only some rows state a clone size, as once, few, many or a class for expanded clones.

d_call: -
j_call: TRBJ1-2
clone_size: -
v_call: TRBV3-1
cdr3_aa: CASSLGIGGVDLNYGYTF
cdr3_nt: TGTGCCAGCAGCCTAGGTATAGGCGGCGTGGATCTGAACTATGGCTACACCTTC

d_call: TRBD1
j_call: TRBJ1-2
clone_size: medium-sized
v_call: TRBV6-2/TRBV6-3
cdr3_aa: CASSYYRGGYGYTF
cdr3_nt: TGTGCCAGCAGTTACTACAGGGGAGGCTATGGCTACACCTTC

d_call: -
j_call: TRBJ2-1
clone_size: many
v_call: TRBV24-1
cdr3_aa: CATSGDRRYNEQFF
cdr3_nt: TGTGCCACCAGTGGGGACCGACGCTACAATGAGCAGTTCTTC

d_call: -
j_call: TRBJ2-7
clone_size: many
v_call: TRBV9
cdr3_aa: CASSIGKDPPYEQYF
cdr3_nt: TGTGCCAGCAGCATAGGGAAGGACCCACCCTACGAGCAGTACTTC

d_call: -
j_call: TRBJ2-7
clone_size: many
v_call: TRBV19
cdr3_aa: CASSISGSSYEQYF
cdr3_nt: TGTGCCAGTAGTATCAGTGGTTCATCTTACGAGCAGTACTTC

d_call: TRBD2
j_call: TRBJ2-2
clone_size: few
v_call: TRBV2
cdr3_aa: CASSEAGLAGRTGELFF
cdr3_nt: TGTGCCAGCAGTGAAGCGGGCCTAGCGGGGAGGACCGGGGAGCTGTTTTTT

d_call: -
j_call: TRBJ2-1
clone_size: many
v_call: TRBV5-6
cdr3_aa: CASGLGFAGEQFF
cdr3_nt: TGTGCCAGCGGCTTGGGGTTTGCTGGTGAGCAGTTCTTC

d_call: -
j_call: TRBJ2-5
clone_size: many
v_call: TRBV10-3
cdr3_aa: CAISANQETQYF
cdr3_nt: TGTGCCATCAGTGCTAATCAAGAGACCCAGTACTTC

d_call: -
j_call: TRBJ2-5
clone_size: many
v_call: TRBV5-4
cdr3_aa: CASSTKEGVETQYF
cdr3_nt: TGTGCCAGCAGCACCAAGGAGGGGGTTGAGACCCAGTACTTC

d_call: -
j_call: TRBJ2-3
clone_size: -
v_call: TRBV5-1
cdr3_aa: CASSLTRLPDTQYF
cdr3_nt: TGCGCCAGCAGCTTAACGCGACTCCCAGATACGCAGTATTTT

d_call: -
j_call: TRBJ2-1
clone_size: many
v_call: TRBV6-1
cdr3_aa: CASRTELRDEQFF
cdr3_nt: TGTGCCAGCAGAACAGAGCTCCGCGATGAGCAGTTCTTC

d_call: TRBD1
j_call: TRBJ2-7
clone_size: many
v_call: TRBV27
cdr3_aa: CASSRGGGPYEQYF
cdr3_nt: TGTGCCAGCAGTCGAGGGGGCGGCCCCTACGAGCAGTACTTC

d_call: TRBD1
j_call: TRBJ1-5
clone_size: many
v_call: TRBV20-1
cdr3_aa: CSAHGTADQPQHF
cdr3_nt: TGCAGTGCTCACGGGACAGCAGATCAGCCCCAGCATTTT

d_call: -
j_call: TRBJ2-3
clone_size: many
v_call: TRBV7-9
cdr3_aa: CASSLVDWADTQYF
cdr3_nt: TGTGCCAGCAGCCTAGTGGACTGGGCAGATACGCAGTATTTT

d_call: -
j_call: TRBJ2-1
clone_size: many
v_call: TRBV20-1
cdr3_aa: CSARDLEHEQFF
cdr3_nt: TGCAGTGCTAGAGATCTCGAACATGAGCAGTTCTTC

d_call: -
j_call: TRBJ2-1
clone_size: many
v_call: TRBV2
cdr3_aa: CASSELLYHNEQFF
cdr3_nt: TGTGCCAGCAGTGAACTACTCTACCACAATGAGCAGTTCTTC

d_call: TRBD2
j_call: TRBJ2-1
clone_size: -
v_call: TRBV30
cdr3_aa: CAWAPTSGILNEQFF
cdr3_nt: TGTGCCTGGGCCCCGACTAGCGGGATACTGAATGAGCAGTTCTTC

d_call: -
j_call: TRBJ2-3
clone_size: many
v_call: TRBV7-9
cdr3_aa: CASSPTQGTQYF
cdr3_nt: TGTGCCAGCAGCCCCACCCAGGGTACGCAGTATTTT

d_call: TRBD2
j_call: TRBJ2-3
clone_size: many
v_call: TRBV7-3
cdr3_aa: CASSPRLAGGSGDTQYF
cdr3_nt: TGTGCCAGCAGCCCCCGACTAGCGGGGGGGTCAGGAGATACGCAGTATTTT

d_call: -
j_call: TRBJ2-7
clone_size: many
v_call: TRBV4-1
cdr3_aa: CASSLRAGLSYEQYF
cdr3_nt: TGCGCCAGCAGCCTCCGGGCAGGGTTATCGTACGAGCAGTACTTC

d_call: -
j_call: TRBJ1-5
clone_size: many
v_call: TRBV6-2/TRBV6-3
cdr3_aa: CASSYSRGRGNQPQHF
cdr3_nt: TGTGCCAGCAGTTACTCGCGGGGTAGGGGGAATCAGCCCCAGCATTTT

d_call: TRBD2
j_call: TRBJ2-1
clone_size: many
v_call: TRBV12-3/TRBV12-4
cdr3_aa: CASRSPAGGLVNEQFF
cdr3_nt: TGTGCCAGCAGGAGCCCAGCGGGAGGGCTAGTGAATGAGCAGTTCTTC

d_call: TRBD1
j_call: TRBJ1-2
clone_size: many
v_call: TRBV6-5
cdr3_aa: CASRPTGTAPGGYTF
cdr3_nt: TGTGCCAGCAGACCCACCGGGACAGCGCCAGGGGGCTACACCTTC

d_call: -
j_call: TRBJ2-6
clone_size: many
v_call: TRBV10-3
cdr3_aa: CAIRPSSGANVLTF
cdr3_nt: TGTGCCATCAGGCCGTCCTCTGGGGCCAACGTCCTGACTTTC

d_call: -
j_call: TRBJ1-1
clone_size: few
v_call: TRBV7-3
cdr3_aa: CASSFYRHTEAFF
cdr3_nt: TGTGCCAGCAGCTTTTATCGCCACACTGAAGCTTTCTTT

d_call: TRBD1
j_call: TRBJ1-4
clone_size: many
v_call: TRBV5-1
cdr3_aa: CASSLAGQGNEKLFF
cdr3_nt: TGCGCCAGCAGCTTGGCCGGACAGGGGAATGAAAAACTGTTTTTT

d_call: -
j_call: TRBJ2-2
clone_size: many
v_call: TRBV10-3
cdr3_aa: CAIRGQGSAGELFF
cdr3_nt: TGTGCCATCAGGGGACAAGGGTCGGCCGGGGAGCTGTTTTTT

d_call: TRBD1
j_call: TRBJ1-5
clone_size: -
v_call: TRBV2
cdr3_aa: CATHRGGNQPQHF
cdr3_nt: TGTGCCACGCACAGGGGAGGCAATCAGCCCCAGCATTTT

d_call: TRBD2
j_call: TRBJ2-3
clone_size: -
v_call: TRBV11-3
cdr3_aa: CASSETSGVGTDTQYF
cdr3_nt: TGTGCCAGCAGCGAGACTAGCGGAGTTGGGACAGATACGCAGTATTTT

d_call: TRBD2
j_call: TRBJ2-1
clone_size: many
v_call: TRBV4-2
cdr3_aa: CASSQDVAGATGEQFF
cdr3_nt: TGTGCCAGCAGCCAAGATGTAGCGGGGGCCACGGGTGAGCAGTTCTTC

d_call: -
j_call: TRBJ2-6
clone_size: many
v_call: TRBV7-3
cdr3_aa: CASSPGGTGANVLTF
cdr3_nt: TGTGCCAGCAGCCCTGGGGGTACTGGGGCCAACGTCCTGACTTTC

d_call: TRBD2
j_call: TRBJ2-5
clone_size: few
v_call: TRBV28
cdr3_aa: CASSSLGGRRETQYF
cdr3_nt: TGTGCCAGCAGCTCCCTTGGCGGGAGAAGAGAGACCCAGTACTTC

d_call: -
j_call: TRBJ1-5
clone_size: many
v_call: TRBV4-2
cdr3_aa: CASSQREGEGQPQHF
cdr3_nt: TGTGCCAGCAGCCAGAGGGAGGGTGAGGGTCAGCCCCAGCATTTT

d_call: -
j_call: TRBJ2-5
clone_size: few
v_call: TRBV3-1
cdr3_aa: CASSQDLDGTETQYF
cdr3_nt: TGTGCCAGCAGCCAAGATCTTGACGGCACAGAGACCCAGTACTTC

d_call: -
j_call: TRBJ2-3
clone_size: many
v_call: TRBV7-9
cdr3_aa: CASSLRRLDTDTQYF
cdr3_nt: TGTGCCAGCAGCCTCAGGCGACTAGACACAGATACGCAGTATTTT

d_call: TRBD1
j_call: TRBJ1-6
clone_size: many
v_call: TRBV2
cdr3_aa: CASSEAGQTNSPLHF
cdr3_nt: TGTGCCAGCAGTGAAGCGGGACAGACTAATTCACCCCTCCACTTT

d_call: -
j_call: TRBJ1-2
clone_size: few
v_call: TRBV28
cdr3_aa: CASTQGQGQYGYTF
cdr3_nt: TGTGCCAGCACCCAGGGGCAGGGTCAATATGGCTACACCTTC

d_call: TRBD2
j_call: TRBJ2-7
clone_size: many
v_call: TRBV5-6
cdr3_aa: CASSRGDGYYEQYF
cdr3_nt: TGTGCCAGCAGCCGGGGGGACGGATACTACGAGCAGTACTTC

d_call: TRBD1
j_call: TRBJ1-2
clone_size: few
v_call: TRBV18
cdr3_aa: CASSPGQDFGYTF
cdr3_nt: TGTGCCAGCTCACCGGGACAGGATTTTGGCTACACCTTC

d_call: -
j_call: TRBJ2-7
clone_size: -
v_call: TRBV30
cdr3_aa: CASDSALGERYF
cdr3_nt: TGTGCTTCGGACAGCGCGCTTGGCGAGCGGTACTTC

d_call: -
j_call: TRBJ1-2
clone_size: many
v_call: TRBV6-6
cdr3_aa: CASSNRESVGFYYGYTF
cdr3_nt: TGTGCCAGCAGTAACCGGGAGTCCGTAGGCTTTTACTATGGCTACACCTTC

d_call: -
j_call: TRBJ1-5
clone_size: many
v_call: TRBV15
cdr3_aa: CATSRDKGFNQPQHF
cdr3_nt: TGTGCCACCAGCAGAGATAAAGGTTTCAATCAGCCCCAGCATTTT

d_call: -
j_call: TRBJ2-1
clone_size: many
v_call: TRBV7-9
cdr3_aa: CASSYQQGEQFF
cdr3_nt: TGTGCCAGCAGTTATCAACAGGGTGAGCAGTTCTTC

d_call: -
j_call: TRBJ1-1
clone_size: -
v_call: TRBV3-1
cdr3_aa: CASSHLTGNTEAFF
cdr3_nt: TGTGCCAGCAGCCACCTTACAGGGAACACTGAAGCTTTCTTT

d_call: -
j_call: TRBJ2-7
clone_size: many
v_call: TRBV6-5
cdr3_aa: CASSLMTASYEQYF
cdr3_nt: TGTGCCAGCAGTCTCATGACAGCCTCCTACGAGCAGTACTTC

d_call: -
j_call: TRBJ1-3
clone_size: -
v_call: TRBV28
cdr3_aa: CASSLPDTYGNTIYF
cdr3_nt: TGTGCCAGCAGTTTACCCGACACTTACGGAAACACCATATATTTT

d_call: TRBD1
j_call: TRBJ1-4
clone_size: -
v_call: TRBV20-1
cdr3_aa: CSARPQGANEKLFF
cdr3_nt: TGCAGTGCTAGACCACAGGGGGCTAATGAAAAACTGTTTTTT

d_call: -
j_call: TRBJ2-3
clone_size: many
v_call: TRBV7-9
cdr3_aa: CASSLAGRPTDTQYF
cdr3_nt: TGTGCCAGCAGCTTAGCGGGCAGGCCCACAGATACGCAGTATTTT

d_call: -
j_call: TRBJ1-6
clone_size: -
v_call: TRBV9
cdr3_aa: CASSAGDSPLHF
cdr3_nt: TGTGCCAGCAGCGCAGGGGACTCACCCCTCCACTTT

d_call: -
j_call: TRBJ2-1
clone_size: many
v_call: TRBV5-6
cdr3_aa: CASSLMGVYNEQFF
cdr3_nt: TGTGCCAGCAGCTTGATGGGGGTCTACAATGAGCAGTTCTTC

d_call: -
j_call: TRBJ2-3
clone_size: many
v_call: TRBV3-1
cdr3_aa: CASSQVVSDTQYF
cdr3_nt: TGTGCCAGCAGCCAAGTGGTCTCAGATACGCAGTATTTT

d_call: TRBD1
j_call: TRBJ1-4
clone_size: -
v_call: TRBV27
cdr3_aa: CARDRGREATNEKLFF
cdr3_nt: TGTGCCAGGGACAGGGGGCGCGAGGCAACTAATGAAAAACTGTTTTTT

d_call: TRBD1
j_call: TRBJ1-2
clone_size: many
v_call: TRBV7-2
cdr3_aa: CASSWVGTGGYGYTF
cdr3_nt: TGTGCCAGCAGCTGGGTCGGGACAGGGGGCTATGGCTACACCTTC

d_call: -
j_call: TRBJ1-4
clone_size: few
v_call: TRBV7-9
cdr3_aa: CAIPPRADSRGNEKLFF
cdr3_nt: TGTGCCATACCCCCCCGGGCCGACTCCCGAGGGAATGAAAAACTGTTTTTT

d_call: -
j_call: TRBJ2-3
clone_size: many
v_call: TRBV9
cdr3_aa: CASSLMRDPTDTQYF
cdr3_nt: TGTGCCAGCAGCCTAATGCGGGACCCAACAGATACGCAGTATTTT

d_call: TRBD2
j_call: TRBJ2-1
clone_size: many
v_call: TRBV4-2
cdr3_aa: CASSPLTSATYNEQFF
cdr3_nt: TGTGCCAGCAGCCCACTGACTAGCGCCACCTACAATGAGCAGTTCTTC

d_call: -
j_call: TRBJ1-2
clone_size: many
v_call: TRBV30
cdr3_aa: CAWREGGVYGYTF
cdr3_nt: TGTGCCTGGAGAGAAGGCGGGGTATATGGCTACACCTTC